This TCR beta chain was sequenced for a study of T cell changes during pregnancy in multiple sclerosis. The CDR3 covers 14 residues. Trimming took off 7 bases at V and 12 bases at J, with 22 bases between the two ends. Germline assignment: CDR1 SNHLY and CDR2 FYNNEI. This table comes from immunoSEQ multiplex PCR, and its TCRdb copy is limited to in-frame clones, with some not included. The table has some 68,000 clones, around 90% seen once. Here the sequenced sample was peripheral blood, taken in the second trimester of pregnancy. The sequence was obtained from a female donor in good health, enrolled as a control in a pregnancy study. The rearrangement joins TRBV2 to TRBJ2-4; tentative D call: TRBD1 (6 bases). The CDR3 protein is CASKQEQGCCDQYF. DNA of the CDR3: TGTGCCAGCAAACAGGAGCAGGGGTGTTGTGATCAGTACTTC.